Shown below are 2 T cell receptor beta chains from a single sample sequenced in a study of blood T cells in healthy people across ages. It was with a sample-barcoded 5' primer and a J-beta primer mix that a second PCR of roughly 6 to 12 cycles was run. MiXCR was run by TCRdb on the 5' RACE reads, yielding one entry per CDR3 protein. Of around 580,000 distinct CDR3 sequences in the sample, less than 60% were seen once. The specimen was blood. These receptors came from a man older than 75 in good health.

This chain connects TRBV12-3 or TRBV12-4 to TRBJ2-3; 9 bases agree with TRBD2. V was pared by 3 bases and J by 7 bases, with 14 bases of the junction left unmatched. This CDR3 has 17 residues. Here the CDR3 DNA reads TGTGCCAGCAGTTTTCTAGCGGGGACCCCCTCGAGGAATACGCAGTATTTT. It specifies CASSFLAGTPSRNTQYF.

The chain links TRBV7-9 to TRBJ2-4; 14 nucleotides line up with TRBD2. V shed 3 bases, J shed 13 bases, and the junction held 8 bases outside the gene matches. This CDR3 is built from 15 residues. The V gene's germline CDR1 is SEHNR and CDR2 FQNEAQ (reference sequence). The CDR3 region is CASSFGTSGSREQYF. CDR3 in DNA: TGTGCCAGCAGCTTCGGGACTAGCGGGAGTAGGGAGCAGTACTTC.